This entry describes one T cell receptor beta chain. Method: immunoSEQ multiplex PCR; TCRdb's copy keeps in-frame clones and lacks some. The repertoire holds around 20,000 clones, roughly half seen once, with roughly 0.94% in the top ten. The CDR3 consists of 14 residues. V dropped 3 bases and J dropped 4; count of bases not matched to a gene: 2. From germline, CDR1 is SGHAT and CDR2 FQNNGV. The record originates from a study of graft-versus-host responses after intestinal transplantation. Background on the study: Multivisceral, liver-intestinal, or isolated intestinal transplants were given to recipients. All of the recipients had induction that used anti-thymocyte globulin, then tacrolimus and steroids for approximately 3 years. General study results and limits: Ileal or blood samples showed some GvH clones first, and such clones were also found in recipient marrow.

The source material was alloreactive CD4+ T cells from a mixed lymphocyte reaction culture, sampled before intestinal transplant. Subset noted: CFSE-low proliferating T cells sorted from roughly 6-day pre-transplant mixed lymphocyte reaction (GvH or HvG direction). This TCR was recovered from a human patient who received an intestinal transplant. The rearrangement uses TRBV11-2 and TRBJ2-3; TRBD2 aligns across 9 bases. The CDR3 DNA reads TGTGCCAGCAGCTTGGGACTAGCCTCAGATACGCAGTATTTT. Translation gives CASSLGLASDTQYF.